This T cell receptor beta chain emerged from a study of radiotherapy plus CTLA-4 blockade in lung cancer. Across the study: Objective responses were documented in around a sixth of patients, with disease control in around 31%.

People whose metastatic non-small-cell lung cancer was chemo-refractory got focal radiation along with CTLA-4 blockade by ipilimumab. As regards this clone: The antigen is undetermined.

General observations from the study: In blood, early T cell clone dynamics reportedly predicted response best, together with interferon-beta. TCR clones originating in tumors grew in number in blood after radiotherapy plus ipilimumab.

The data were produced by immunoSEQ multiplex PCR, yet TCRdb's version contains in-frame clones alone and is incomplete. This sample has about 45,000 clones, with roughly 76% found just once. This receptor was identified in a human donor with non-small cell lung cancer who had stable disease on radiotherapy plus ipilimumab. The sequences come from peripheral blood, collected from a patient treated with radiotherapy plus ipilimumab.

Here the CDR3 DNA reads TGTGCCAGCAGCTTAGGGGGGCCGAAAGATACGCAGTATTTT. Its translation: CASSLGGPKDTQYF. The rearrangement uses TRBV5-4 and TRBJ2-3; D tentatively reads TRBD1 or TRBD2 (6 bases each). Germline CDR1 is SGHNT and CDR2 is YYREEE (reference sequence). Trimming removed 2 bases at V and 5 bases at J, with 12 bases between. The CDR3 length is 14 residues. The full variable domain, completed using reference TRBV5-4 and TRBJ2-3, is ETGVTQSPTHLIKTRGQQVTLRCSSQSGHNTVSWYQQALGQGPQFIFQYYREEENGRGNFPPRFSGLQFPNYSSELNVNALELDDSALYLCASSLGGPKDTQYFGPGTRLTVL.